These 30 T cell receptor beta chains were sequenced from one sample in a study of cytomegalovirus exposure and HLA in healthy donors. It was with 60 Vbeta and 13 Jbeta primers that the PCR ran. The table came from immunoSEQ multiplex PCR; TCRdb's copy has only in-frame clones and leaves some out. The sample has approximately 170,000 clones; roughly 81% are singletons. Material: PBMCs. All receptors derive from a woman aged 25 to 39 in good health and CMV-seropositive.

This chain connects TRBV29-1 to TRBJ2-7, with a possible D match to TRBD1 (6 bases). Trimming took off 3 bases at V and 0 bases at J, with 9 bases between the two ends. Per the germline V gene, CDR1 is SQVTM and CDR2 is ANQGSEA. This CDR3 has 13 amino acids. CDR3 DNA sequence: TGCAGCGTTGAGAGGGGGAACTCCTACGAGCAGTACTTC. Translated: CSVERGNSYEQYF.

This clone is medium-sized. The chain is built from TRBV2 and TRBJ2-1; 14 bases map to TRBD2. CDR1 and CDR2 from the germline V gene are SNHLY and FYNNEI. This CDR3 region has 17 residues. With 6 bases clipped from V and 4 bases from J, the junction kept 8 bases outside the gene matches. The CDR3 spells CASSYSGLAGVYNEQFF. The DNA for the CDR3 is TGTGCCAGCAGCTACTCGGGACTAGCGGGAGTGTACAATGAGCAGTTCTTC.

The chain has TRBV11-2 and TRBJ2-1; 8 bases fit TRBD2. The CDR3 is 15 amino acids. Germline V gene lookup returns CDR1 SGHAT and CDR2 FQNNGV. Trimming cost V 0 bases and J 7 bases; bases outside gene matches: 5. In DNA, the CDR3 is TGTGCCAGCAGCTTAGATCACGAGCGGGGGAATGAGCAGTTCTTC. Translation gives CASSLDHERGNEQFF.

V gene TRBV6-1 combines with J gene TRBJ2-7, with a tentative D call TRBD1 (5 bases). The V end lost 10 bases, the J end lost 2 bases, and 15 bases lay between the germline ends. In germline, CDR1 is MNHNS, CDR2 SASEGT. The CDR3 has 13 residues. The CDR3 nucleotides read TGTGCCATCCGGTGGGGCTCGACCTACGAGCAGTACTTC. As protein: CAIRWGSTYEQYF.

This chain joins TRBV19 and TRBJ1-4, with D possibly matching TRBD1 (6 bases). The CDR3 has 13 amino acids. Trimming removed 7 bases at V and 11 bases at J, with 17 bases between. Looked up from germline, CDR1 is LNHDA and CDR2 is SQIVND (reference sequence). As DNA, the CDR3 is TGTGCCAGTACCATGCCGGGACAAAGGAAACTGTTTTTT. It codes for CASTMPGQRKLFF.

This clone was recorded once. The chain couples TRBV4-1 to TRBJ2-7, with TRBD1 matching over 12 bases. Germline lookup yields CDR1 MGHRA and CDR2 YSYEKL. The length of the CDR3 is 16 residues. V lost 0 bases to trimming and J lost 8 bases; unmatched junction nucleotides: 8. As DNA, the CDR3 is TGCGCCAGCAGCCAAGATTGGGACAGGGGGCTTTTACAGCAGTACTTC. This sequence encodes CASSQDWDRGLLQQYF.

The gene calls are TRBV5-6 and TRBJ2-1; D is unresolved. CDR1 is SGHDT, CDR2 YYEEEE, per germline. Trimming left V 0 bases short and J 0 bases short, with 10 bases between. The CDR3 spans 16 residues. CDR3 sequence reads: CASSLDSPRSYNEQFF. The CDR3 region has the DNA TGTGCCAGCAGCTTGGACAGTCCCCGCTCCTACAATGAGCAGTTCTTC.

The rearrangement uses TRBV15 and TRBJ2-5, with D possibly matching TRBD1 (5 bases). Near its end, the DNA agrees better with TRBJ2-7, so the J call may be wrong. The CDR3 is made up of 16 amino acids. The germline V gene encodes CDR1 LNHNV and CDR2 YYDKDF (reference sequence). The CDR3 here is CATSRDLGVRLYEQYF. The CDR3 nucleotides are TGTGCCACCAGCAGAGATCTAGGGGTCAGGCTCTACGAGCAGTACTTC.

V gene TRBV5-1 combines with J gene TRBJ2-7, with TRBD1 identical over 9 bases. The V segment lost 4 bases and the J segment 0 bases; nucleotides outside the gene matches: 5. This CDR3 has 15 amino acids. The germline CDR1 and CDR2 sequences are SGHRS and YFSETQ. CDR3 nucleotides: TGCGCCAGCAGCCGAGACAGGGGGAGCTCCTACGAGCAGTACTTC. It yields the protein CASSRDRGSSYEQYF.

V gene TRBV5-1 combines with J gene TRBJ2-1, with D possibly TRBD1 on 6 matching bases. Germline assignment: CDR1 SGHRS and CDR2 YFSETQ. With 0 bases removed from V and 5 bases from J, the gap between germline ends came to 18 bases. This CDR3 has 17 amino acids. DNA of the CDR3: TGCGCCAGCAGCTTGGACCGTGGACAGTCCATGAACAATGAGCAGTTCTTC. It encodes CASSLDRGQSMNNEQFF.

This clone was seen a single time. The chain is built from TRBV5-4 and TRBJ1-1; 8 bases match TRBD1. V lost 1 base to trimming and J lost 6 bases; unmatched junction nucleotides: 5. Germline V gene lookup returns CDR1 SGHNT and CDR2 YYREEE (reference sequence). The CDR3 spans 14 residues. The CDR3 protein is CASSLYSRGPEAFF. The CDR3, as DNA: TGTGCCAGCAGCTTGTATAGCAGGGGGCCTGAAGCTTTCTTT.

This rearrangement joins TRBV7-9 to TRBJ2-7; TRBD1 agrees at 8 bases. V lost 5 bases to trimming and J lost 0 bases; unmatched junction nucleotides: 9. In germline, CDR1 is SEHNR, CDR2 FQNEAQ (reference sequence). CDR3 size: 16 residues. The CDR3 DNA follows: TGTGCCAGCAGCCCGCCCCAGGGACAGGCCTCCTACGAGCAGTACTTC. Protein product: CASSPPQGQASYEQYF. The full variable domain, in which reference TRBV7-9 and TRBJ2-7 provide the parts outside the CDR3, is DTGVSQNPRHKITKRGQNVTFRCDPISEHNRLYWYRQTLGQGPEFLTYFQNEAQLEKSRLLSDRFSAERPKGSFSTLEIQRTEQGDSAMYLCASSPPQGQASYEQYFGPGTRLTVT.

With respect to this clone: The germline gene is not matched at one end of the junction; a read error may be the cause. CDR3 bases: TGTGCCAGTAGTGCCCGGGACAGGTTCCAGTTGGACTTC. It specifies CASSARDRFQLDF. The chain recombines TRBV19 with TRBJ2-7; 8 nucleotides match TRBD1. The CDR3 is 13 amino acids. Germline CDR1 reads LNHDA; CDR2 reads SQIVND (reference sequence).

This clone occurred once. The chain employs TRBV2 and TRBJ2-7, with 8 positions matching TRBD1. Germline V CDR1 and CDR2: SNHLY, FYNNEI. The CDR3 runs 14 residues. The V segment lost 5 bases and the J segment 2 bases; nucleotides outside the gene matches: 5. The CDR3 sequence: CASSSGQGPYEQYF. The CDR3 nucleotides are TGTGCCAGCAGTTCTGGACAGGGCCCCTACGAGCAGTACTTC.

The rearrangement uses TRBV5-4 and TRBJ2-7, with D tentatively TRBD1 (6 bases). This CDR3 comprises 14 residues. V was pared by 1 base and J by 4 bases, with 12 bases between. CDR1 is SGHNT and CDR2 is YYREEE in the germline V gene (reference sequence). CDR3 loop: CASSLQGYGYEQYF. In DNA, the CDR3 is TGTGCCAGCAGCTTGCAGGGGTACGGGTACGAGCAGTACTTC.

V gene TRBV19 combines with J gene TRBJ2-7, with 7 bases aligning to TRBD1. CDR3 length: 14 residues. After removal of 5 bases from V and 6 bases from J, the junction contained 10 bases not matched to a gene. Germline-derived CDR1 and CDR2 are LNHDA and SQIVND (reference sequence). In DNA, the CDR3 is TGTGCCAGTAGTGCGACGACAGGGTCGAGCGAGCAGTACTTC. It specifies CASSATTGSSEQYF.

The V call is TRBV11-3, the J call TRBJ2-3, with a tentative D call TRBD2 (5 bases). Germline values: CDR1 SGHNT, CDR2 YENEEA. The CDR3 sequence is 14 residues long. V was pared by 2 bases and J by 0 bases, with 6 bases between. CDR3 residues: CASSLRTSTDTQYF. CDR3 nucleotide sequence: TGTGCCAGCAGCTTAAGGACTAGCACAGATACGCAGTATTTT.

This sequence joins TRBV19 and TRBJ2-7, with unresolved D. Trimming took off 5 bases at V and 0 bases at J, with 8 bases between the two ends. Germline CDR1 is LNHDA and CDR2 is SQIVND (reference sequence). The CDR3 extends over 13 amino acids. CDR3 residues: CASSPTDSYEQYF. CDR3 in DNA: TGTGCCAGTAGTCCGACTGACTCCTACGAGCAGTACTTC.

The V and J genes are TRBV28 and TRBJ2-3; TRBD2 is a possible D gene (6 bases). Germline CDR1 and CDR2: MDHEN and SYDVKM. This CDR3 contains 16 residues. The ends were cut back, 7 bases at V and 0 bases at J, with 17 bases in the middle. The CDR3 region has the DNA TGTGCCAGCATTCGTATTGGCGGGATTAGCACAGATACGCAGTATTTT. This encodes CASIRIGGISTDTQYF.

The V and J genes are TRBV7-6 and TRBJ2-7; maybe TRBD1 (5 bases). In germline, CDR1 is SGHVS, CDR2 FNYEAQ. This CDR3 has 13 amino acids. V dropped 3 bases and J dropped 7 bases, with 13 bases sitting between them. CDR3 in DNA: TGTGCCAGCAGCTTCAGGGTTTCAGGGGAGCAGTACTTC. As protein: CASSFRVSGEQYF.

This clone occurred a few times. The gene calls are TRBV4-1 and TRBJ2-7, with D tentatively TRBD1 (5 bases). From germline, CDR1 is MGHRA and CDR2 YSYEKL. V was clipped by 3 bases and J by 4 bases, with 10 bases between them. This CDR3 is 13 amino acids long. The CDR3 nucleotides are TGCGCCAGCAGCCAGGCAGGGTTTTACGAGCAGTACTTC. Translated: CASSQAGFYEQYF.

The chain combines TRBV7-9 with TRBJ2-3; 7 bases are a match to TRBD2. The CDR3 is 14 amino acids. V lost 0 bases and J lost 4; bases outside the gene matches: 1. Germline CDR1 is SEHNR and CDR2 is FQNEAQ (reference sequence). CDR3 DNA sequence: TGTGCCAGCAGCTTAGCCGGGAGGTCAGATACGCAGTATTTT. Translated, it gives CASSLAGRSDTQYF.

V usage is TRBV11-2 and J usage is TRBJ1-1; tentatively, D is TRBD1 (6 bases). CDR1 is SGHAT, CDR2 FQNNGV, per germline. The CDR3 runs to 13 residues. With 2 bases removed from V and 11 bases from J, the gap between germline ends came to 15 bases. The CDR3 region has the DNA TGTGCCAGCAGCTTAAGTTACAGGGACGGGGCTTTCTTT. Protein: CASSLSYRDGAFF.

The J gene is TRBJ2-1, the V gene TRBV7-9; TRBD2 agrees at 9 bases. This CDR3 contains 15 residues. V gave up 4 bases and J gave up 8 bases; unmatched junction bases: 9. Germline V gives CDR1 SEHNR, CDR2 FQNEAQ (reference sequence). The CDR3 DNA reads TGTGCCAGCAGCTCAGCAATAGCGGGAGCCGATGAGCAGTTCTTC. Amino acids: CASSSAIAGADEQFF.

The chain is built from TRBV19 and TRBJ2-1; the D gene is possibly TRBD2 (6 bases). Trimming took 10 bases from V and 7 from J, leaving 23 bases between them. The germline V gene has CDR1 LNHDA and CDR2 SQIVND (reference sequence). The CDR3 is 15 amino acids. CDR3 bases: TGTGCCACCTACCATTGGGCCGGGGGACGGAATGAGCAGTTCTTC. Translating it yields CATYHWAGGRNEQFF.

The CDR3 reads CASSTGQGSEQYF. In DNA form, the CDR3 reads TGTGCCAGTAGTACCGGACAGGGTTCCGAGCAGTACTTC. The chain recombines TRBV19 with TRBJ2-7; 8 bases line up with TRBD1. The CDR3 is made up of 13 amino acids. Germline V gene sequence: CDR1 LNHDA, CDR2 SQIVND (reference sequence). Losses at the gene ends were 4 bases for V and 6 bases for J; bases not matched to a gene: 5.

V is TRBV4-1 and J is TRBJ1-2, with D possibly matching TRBD1 (5 bases). Germline V gene lookup returns CDR1 MGHRA and CDR2 YSYEKL. This CDR3 is 15 amino acids long. Between the trimmed V and J ends, which lost 0 bases and 4 bases, there was a span of 12 bases. The CDR3 nucleotides read TGCGCCAGCAGCCAAGATCCAGGGTTGGCCTATGGCTACACCTTC. This sequence encodes CASSQDPGLAYGYTF.

The rearrangement uses TRBV19 and TRBJ2-2; tentatively, D is TRBD1 (6 bases). Trimming cost V 8 bases and J 0 bases, with 13 bases left between them. Germline loops: CDR1 LNHDA, CDR2 SQIVND (reference sequence). This CDR3 comprises 15 residues. The CDR3 coding sequence is TGTGCCAGTCAGGGGAGCAGGGCGAACACCGGGGAGCTGTTTTTT. It codes for CASQGSRANTGELFF. The entire variable domain, with the rest obtained from reference TRBV19 and TRBJ2-2, is as follows: DGGITQSPKYLFRKEGQNVTLSCEQNLNHDAMYWYRQDPGQGLRLIYYSQIVNDFQKGDIAEGYSVSREKKESFPLTVTSAQKNPTAFYLCASQGSRANTGELFFGEGSRLTVL.

The V and J genes are TRBV7-6 and TRBJ2-1, with 9 bases lining up with TRBD2. The J segment lost 4 bases and the V segment lost 5 bases, leaving 6 bases of the junction unmatched. Germline CDR1 SGHVS, CDR2 FNYEAQ. The CDR3 runs to 15 residues. The CDR3 protein is CASSALAGIYNEQFF. The DNA for the CDR3 is TGTGCCAGCAGCGCACTAGCGGGTATATACAATGAGCAGTTCTTC. Using reference TRBV7-6 and TRBJ2-1 for the parts outside the CDR3, the full variable domain is GAGVSQSPRYKVTKRGQDVALRCDPISGHVSLYWYRQALGQGPEFLTYFNYEAQQDKSGLPNDRFSAERPEGSISTLTIQRTEQRDSAMYRCASSALAGIYNEQFFGPGTRLTVL.

This clone was counted only a few times. The chain carries TRBV29-1 and TRBJ2-1; D perhaps matches TRBD1 (6 bases). Germline V gives CDR1 SQVTM, CDR2 ANQGSEA. The CDR3 has 13 amino acids. V lost 8 bases, J lost 7 bases, and 18 bases lay in between. The CDR3 is CSLKTGTRNEQFF. In DNA form, the CDR3 reads TGCAGCCTCAAAACCGGGACAAGAAATGAGCAGTTCTTC.